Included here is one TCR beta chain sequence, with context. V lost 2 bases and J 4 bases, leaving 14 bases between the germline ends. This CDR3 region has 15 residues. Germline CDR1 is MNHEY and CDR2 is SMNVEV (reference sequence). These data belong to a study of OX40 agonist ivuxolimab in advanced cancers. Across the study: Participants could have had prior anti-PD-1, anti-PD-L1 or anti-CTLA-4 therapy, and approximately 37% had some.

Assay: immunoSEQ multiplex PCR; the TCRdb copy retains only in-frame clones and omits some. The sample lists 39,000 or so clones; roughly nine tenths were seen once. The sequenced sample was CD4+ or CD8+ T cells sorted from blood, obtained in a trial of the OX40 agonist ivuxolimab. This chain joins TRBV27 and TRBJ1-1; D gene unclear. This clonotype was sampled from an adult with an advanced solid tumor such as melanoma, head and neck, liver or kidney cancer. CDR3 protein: CASSLRGVLVTEAFF. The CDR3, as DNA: TGTGCCAGCAGTTTACGAGGAGTTTTGGTCACTGAAGCTTTCTTT.